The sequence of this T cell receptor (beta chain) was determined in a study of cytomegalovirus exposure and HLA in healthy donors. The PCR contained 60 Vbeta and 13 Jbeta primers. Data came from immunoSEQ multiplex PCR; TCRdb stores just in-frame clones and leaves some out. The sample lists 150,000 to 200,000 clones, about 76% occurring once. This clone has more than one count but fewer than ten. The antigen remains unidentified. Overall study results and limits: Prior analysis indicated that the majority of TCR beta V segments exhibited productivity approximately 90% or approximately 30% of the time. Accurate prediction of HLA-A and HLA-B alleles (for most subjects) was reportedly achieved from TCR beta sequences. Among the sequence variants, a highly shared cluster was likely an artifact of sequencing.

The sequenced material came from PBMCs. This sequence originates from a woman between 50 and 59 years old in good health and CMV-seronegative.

CDR3 nucleotides: TGCGCCAGCAGCCAATTACCCCTCGGGACAGGGGTCAATCAGCCCCAGCATTTT. Protein: CASSQLPLGTGVNQPQHF. The chain uses TRBV4-1 and TRBJ1-5; 10 nucleotides align to TRBD1. The germline CDR1 and CDR2 sequences are MGHRA and YSYEKL. CDR3 length: 18 amino acids. V lost 2 bases to trimming and J lost 3 bases; unmatched junction nucleotides: 10.